These 24 T cell receptor beta chains were sequenced from one sample in a study of post-analysis software for immune sequencing data. Broader study findings: Among a few TRBV segments more frequent in patients than controls were TRBV5-6, TRBV5-1 and TRBV20-1.

Unique-molecular-identifier-tagged TCR beta cDNA libraries were used. A single record per CDR3 protein comes from TCRdb applying MiXCR to the PCR reads. The table lists some 690,000 distinct CDR3 sequences, roughly three fifths of them singletons, with around 10% in the top ten. No cognate antigen is known for these TCRs. Sequencing was performed on blood. These TCRs come from a girl aged 2 to 9 with multiple sclerosis.

In its sample, this clonotype was seen many times. The gene calls are TRBV20-1 and TRBJ2-3, with 11 bases aligning to TRBD2. Trimming took 6 bases from V and 4 from J; bases not matched to a gene: 12. The length of the CDR3 is 16 residues. From germline, CDR1 is DFQATT and CDR2 SNEGSKA (reference sequence). The chain's CDR3 is CSAPPSSGGFADTQYF. The CDR3 bases are TGCAGTGCCCCCCCCTCTAGCGGGGGGTTTGCAGATACGCAGTATTTT.

The rearrangement uses TRBV5-1 and TRBJ2-1; D tentatively fits TRBD1 or TRBD2 (6 bases each). V was shortened by 4 bases and J by 8 bases, with 16 bases between the two germline ends. Germline V lookup: CDR1 SGHRS, CDR2 YFSETQ. This CDR3 is built from 14 residues. The chain's CDR3 is CASSTGPEGDEQFF. The DNA for the CDR3 is TGCGCCAGCAGCACGGGCCCGGAGGGGGATGAGCAGTTCTTC.

This chain links TRBV19 with TRBJ1-5; 7 bases are a match to TRBD1. The germline V gene encodes CDR1 LNHDA and CDR2 SQIVND (reference sequence). The V gene end was trimmed by 5 bases and the J gene end by 4 bases; junction bases not matched to a gene: 5. CDR3 length: 14 amino acids. This CDR3 is CASSWGQINQPQHF. CDR3 nucleotides: TGTGCCAGTAGTTGGGGACAGATAAATCAGCCCCAGCATTTT.

This chain connects TRBV7-2 to TRBJ1-5, with unresolved D. The CDR3 has 15 amino acids. The germline V and J ends were trimmed by 1 base and 2 bases, with 9 bases remaining between them. Looked up from germline, CDR1 is SGHTA and CDR2 is FQGNSA. The CDR3 sequence is CASSLDWGGNQPQHF. The DNA of the CDR3 is TGTGCCAGCAGCTTAGATTGGGGTGGCAATCAGCCCCAGCATTTT.

This chain uses TRBV5-5 with TRBJ2-1; D uncertain. Trimming pared 0 bases from V and 0 bases from J, leaving 10 bases between. This CDR3 spans 16 amino acids. The germline CDR1 and CDR2 sequences are SGHKS and YYEKEE (reference sequence). The CDR3 reads CASSLVLRSSYNEQFF. CDR3 DNA: TGTGCCAGCAGCTTGGTATTGCGGAGCTCCTACAATGAGCAGTTCTTC.

This clonotype was counted between two and nine times. The chain combines TRBV6-1 with TRBJ2-1; weak D call: TRBD2 (5 bases). Germline lookup yields CDR1 MNHNS and CDR2 SASEGT. The CDR3 covers 13 residues. The V and J ends lost 2 bases and 5 bases respectively, with 7 bases between them. The CDR3 DNA follows: TGTGCCAGCAGTGAACGGGGTAACAATGAGCAGTTCTTC. It translates to CASSERGNNEQFF.

This clonotype was recorded only once. This chain links TRBV5-1 with TRBJ1-4; D is unclear. Looked up from germline, CDR1 is SGHRS and CDR2 is YFSETQ. The CDR3 has 17 residues. V lost 0 bases and J 0 bases, leaving 12 bases between the germline ends. CDR3 sequence (DNA): TGCGCCAGCAGCTTGGCCGGGGTAGCCGCAACTAATGAAAAACTGTTTTTT. Its protein is CASSLAGVAATNEKLFF.

The chain links TRBV5-6 to TRBJ2-3, with D possibly TRBD2 on 6 matching bases. The CDR3 totals 18 residues. Germline V gene lookup returns CDR1 SGHDT and CDR2 YYEEEE. Trimming left V 5 bases short and J 3 bases short, with 25 bases between. The CDR3 bases are TGTGCCAGCAGTCCCTTGCGCCGGGGCCCGGGAGCTACAGATACGCAGTATTTT. It specifies CASSPLRRGPGATDTQYF. Full variable domain (outside the CDR3, taken from reference TRBV5-6 and TRBJ2-3): DAGVTQSPTHLIKTRGQQVTLRCSPKSGHDTVSWYQQALGQGPQFIFQYYEEEERQRGNFPDRFSGHQFPNYSSELNVNALLLGDSALYLCASSPLRRGPGATDTQYFGPGTRLTVL.

This clonotype was counted only a few times. The J gene is TRBJ2-5, the V gene TRBV27, with 7 bases lining up with TRBD2. The end of the DNA aligns better with TRBJ2-7, so the J call may be wrong. The CDR3 loop spans 13 amino acids. Germline V gives CDR1 MNHEY, CDR2 SMNVEV (reference sequence). CDR3 nucleotides: TGTGCCAGCAGTCCCACTAGCGCCCACGAGCAGTACTTC. Residues: CASSPTSAHEQYF.

The V call is TRBV29-1, the J call TRBJ2-1; D remains unclear. Germline assignment: CDR1 SQVTM and CDR2 ANQGSEA. The CDR3 is made up of 12 amino acids. The V end was cut by 3 bases, the J end by 7 bases, with 10 bases between. The CDR3 reads CSVDGFSNEQFF. The CDR3 DNA reads as TGCAGCGTTGATGGTTTTTCGAATGAGCAGTTCTTC.

V usage is TRBV7-7 and J usage is TRBJ2-7, with D possibly being TRBD1 or TRBD2 (5 bases each). The J call may be in error: the DNA end matches TRBJ2-5 better. The CDR3 has 15 residues. CDR1 SSHAT and CDR2 FNYEAQ come from the germline V gene (reference sequence). This CDR3 is CASSSMIGGVETQYF. In DNA, the CDR3 is TGTGCCAGCAGCTCAATGATTGGGGGTGTCGAGACCCAGTACTTC.

The chain combines TRBV11-2 with TRBJ2-7; D remains unclear. CDR1 is SGHAT, CDR2 FQNNGV, per germline. The CDR3 runs to 13 residues. Deletions cut 1 base from V and 3 bases from J, with 7 bases between. In nucleotides, the CDR3 is TGTGCCAGCAGCTTAGCCATATACTACGAGCAGTACTTC. Amino acid sequence: CASSLAIYYEQYF.

The V call is TRBV9, the J call TRBJ2-1; TRBD2 aligns across 7 bases. Per germline, CDR1 SGDLS and CDR2 YYNGEE. This CDR3 is 14 amino acids long. V lost 3 bases, J lost 9 bases, and 9 bases stayed unmatched. The CDR3 coding sequence is TGTGCCAGCAGCGCTTCCCCAGCGGGAACTGAGCAGTTCTTC. Translated: CASSASPAGTEQFF.

This rearrangement joins TRBV29-1 to TRBJ1-2; D unclear. The CDR3 spans 11 residues. V lost 4 bases and J lost 2, with 5 bases in between. The germline CDR1 and CDR2 sequences are SQVTM and ANQGSEA. In DNA, the CDR3 is TGCAGCGTTGTGACCAACTATGGCTACACCTTC. It yields the protein CSVVTNYGYTF.

This chain joins TRBV12-3 or TRBV12-4 and TRBJ2-5, with 12 bases aligning to TRBD2. The CDR3 totals 17 residues. After removal of 1 base from V and 3 bases from J, the junction contained 6 bases not matched to a gene. This CDR3 is CASSLGSRLAGEETQYF. The CDR3 region has the DNA TGTGCCAGCAGTTTAGGTAGCCGACTAGCGGGGGAAGAGACCCAGTACTTC.

CDR3 loop: CASSDSRTGVYEQYF. CDR3 nucleotide sequence: TGTGCCAGCAGTGACTCAAGGACAGGGGTCTACGAGCAGTACTTC. The V call is TRBV6-4, the J call TRBJ2-7; the match to TRBD1 covers 9 bases. The length of the CDR3 is 15 residues. V lost 0 bases to trimming and J lost 3 bases; unmatched junction nucleotides: 3. CDR1 is MRHNA, CDR2 SNTAGT, per germline.

This rearrangement joins TRBV7-9 to TRBJ2-1; a possible D gene is TRBD2 (5 bases). There are 17 residues in the CDR3. Germline-derived CDR1 and CDR2 are SEHNR and FQNEAQ (reference sequence). The ends were cut back, 1 base at V and 8 bases at J, with 21 bases in the middle. The CDR3 protein is CASSLGVRTALLHEQFF. The CDR3 DNA reads as TGTGCCAGCAGCTTAGGTGTGCGGACTGCGTTGCTCCATGAGCAGTTCTTC.

The chain joins TRBV4-3 to TRBJ1-2, with no clear D. The CDR3 loop spans 15 amino acids. V was cut by 0 bases and J by 7 bases, with 15 bases left in between. Germline V gene lookup returns CDR1 LGHNA and CDR2 YSLEER. The CDR3 region is CASSQEISRRSGYTF. In DNA, the CDR3 is TGCGCCAGCAGCCAAGAAATTTCCAGAAGGAGTGGCTACACCTTC.

The CDR3, as DNA: TGTGCCAGCAGCGCCCGGGACCCAATAAATGAAGCTTTCTTT. Its protein product is CASSARDPINEAFF. The chain employs TRBV7-2 and TRBJ1-1; possibly TRBD1 for D (5 bases). V was shortened by 5 bases and J by 7 bases, with 17 bases between the two germline ends. This CDR3 contains 14 residues. Germline assignment: CDR1 SGHTA and CDR2 FQGNSA.

This clonotype was seen only a few times. The chain couples TRBV20-1 to TRBJ2-4; TRBD2 aligns across 12 bases. Germline trimming cut 0 bases from V and 8 bases from J; bases unmatched to any gene: 8. Germline V gives CDR1 DFQATT, CDR2 SNEGSKA (reference sequence). This CDR3 is built from 16 residues. CDR3 region: CSARERLAGDLHIQYF. The CDR3 DNA follows: TGCAGTGCTAGAGAAAGACTAGCGGGAGATCTCCACATTCAGTACTTC.

The chain recombines TRBV20-1 with TRBJ2-3; 10 bases match TRBD2. Germline V lookup: CDR1 DFQATT, CDR2 SNEGSKA (reference sequence). V lost 5 bases, J lost 5 bases, and 13 bases stayed unmatched. This CDR3 is 16 amino acids long. The CDR3 reads CSAGDRASGRIDTQYF. As DNA, the CDR3 is TGCAGTGCTGGGGATCGGGCTAGCGGGAGAATAGATACGCAGTATTTT.

The chain couples TRBV19 to TRBJ2-3, with 8 bases fitting TRBD1. Germline-derived CDR1 and CDR2 are LNHDA and SQIVND (reference sequence). The J segment lost 6 bases and the V segment lost 6 bases, leaving 5 bases of the junction unmatched. This CDR3 is built from 13 residues. As DNA, the CDR3 is TGTGCCAGTAGGGGGGCAGGGGGCGATACGCAGTATTTT. Translated, it gives CASRGAGGDTQYF.

This clonotype is a singleton in its sample. The chain employs TRBV29-1 and TRBJ2-3; 13 bases line up with TRBD2. Unmatched junction bases numbered 7, after V lost 4 bases and J lost 3 bases. Germline CDR1 and CDR2: SQVTM and ANQGSEA. The CDR3 is made up of 16 amino acids. The chain's CDR3 is CSVVGTSGTNTDTQYF. The CDR3 region has the DNA TGCAGCGTTGTGGGGACTAGCGGGACCAATACAGATACGCAGTATTTT.

V gene TRBV13 combines with J gene TRBJ2-1, with unresolved D. The CDR3 spans 15 residues. CDR1 and CDR2 (germline): PRHDT, FYEKMQ (reference sequence). The V gene lost 2 bases and the J gene lost 9 bases, with 17 bases spanning the gap. CDR3 region: CASSLLPSRGSEQFF. The CDR3 DNA reads as TGTGCCAGCAGCTTACTCCCCTCACGTGGAAGTGAGCAGTTCTTC.